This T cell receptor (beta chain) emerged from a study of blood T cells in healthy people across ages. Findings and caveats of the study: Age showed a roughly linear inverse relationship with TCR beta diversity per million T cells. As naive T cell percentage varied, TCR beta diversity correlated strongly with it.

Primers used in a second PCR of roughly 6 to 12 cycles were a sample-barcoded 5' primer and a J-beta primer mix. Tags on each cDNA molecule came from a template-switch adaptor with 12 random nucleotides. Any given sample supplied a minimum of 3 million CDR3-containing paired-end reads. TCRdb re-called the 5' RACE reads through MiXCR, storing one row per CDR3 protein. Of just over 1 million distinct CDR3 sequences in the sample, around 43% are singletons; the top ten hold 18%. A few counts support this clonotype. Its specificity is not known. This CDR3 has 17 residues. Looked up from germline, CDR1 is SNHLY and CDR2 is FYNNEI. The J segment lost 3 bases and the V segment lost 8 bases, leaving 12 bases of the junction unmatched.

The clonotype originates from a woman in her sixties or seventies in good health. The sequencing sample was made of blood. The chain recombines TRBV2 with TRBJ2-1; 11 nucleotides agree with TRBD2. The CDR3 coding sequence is TGTGCCAGCTGTGGGGAGTTAGGGACTAGCGGCTACAATGAGCAGTTCTTC. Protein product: CASCGELGTSGYNEQFF.